One and the same sample provided the 10 T cell receptor beta chains below, sequenced in a study of technical replicates of blood from four donors. Assay: immunoSEQ multiplex PCR; the TCRdb copy retains only in-frame clones and omits some. The table lists 75,000 to 85,000 clones, nearly 97% of them singletons. Input material: T cells isolated from PBMCs. The receptors stem from a human donor in good health.

The chain uses TRBV19 and TRBJ1-2; TRBD1 matches 7 bases. The CDR3 has 15 residues. Per germline, CDR1 LNHDA and CDR2 SQIVND (reference sequence). Trimming took 2 bases from V and 4 from J; bases not matched to a gene: 7. The CDR3 DNA reads as TGTGCCAGTAGTATAACGACAGGGTCGGGCTATGGCTACACCTTC. Its translation is CASSITTGSGYGYTF.

The rearrangement uses TRBV4-1 and TRBJ1-4; 9 bases are a match to TRBD1. CDR3 length: 18 amino acids. Trimming cost V 4 bases and J 8 bases; bases outside gene matches: 17. Germline-derived CDR1 and CDR2 are MGHRA and YSYEKL. CDR3 DNA: TGCGCCAGCAGCCCCTTCTTCCAACAGGGGGCGCTTCAAGAAAAACTGTTTTTT. Its protein product is CASSPFFQQGALQEKLFF.

This clone showed up just once. The chain couples TRBV28 to TRBJ1-2, with TRBD1 as a possible D gene (5 bases). CDR1 MDHEN and CDR2 SYDVKM come from the germline V gene. The CDR3 consists of 14 residues. Trimming cost V 2 bases and J 3 bases, with 10 bases left between them. Here the CDR3 reads CASSLETAHYGYTF. In DNA, the CDR3 is TGTGCCAGCAGTTTAGAGACAGCACACTATGGCTACACCTTC.

The chain links TRBV9 to TRBJ1-1; D is possibly TRBD1 (6 bases). Germline CDR1 and CDR2: SGDLS and YYNGEE. V was pared by 2 bases and J by 1 base, with 12 bases between. The length of the CDR3 is 15 residues. This chain's CDR3 is CASSVLGQPNTEAFF. The DNA of the CDR3 is TGTGCCAGCAGCGTCTTAGGACAGCCGAACACTGAAGCTTTCTTT.

This clone has only a few counts. The gene calls are TRBV19 and TRBJ1-1; possible D gene TRBD1, 5 bases. CDR1 is LNHDA, CDR2 SQIVND, per germline (reference sequence). This CDR3 has 14 residues. V was trimmed by 1 base and J by 4 bases, leaving 10 bases between them. The CDR3 nucleotides read TGTGCCAGTAGTATAGGGGGGAGGGGCACTGAAGCTTTCTTT. It specifies CASSIGGRGTEAFF. Variable domain in full (rest from reference TRBV19 and TRBJ1-1): DGGITQSPKYLFRKEGQNVTLSCEQNLNHDAMYWYRQDPGQGLRLIYYSQIVNDFQKGDIAEGYSVSREKKESFPLTVTSAQKNPTAFYLCASSIGGRGTEAFFGQGTRLTVV.

This clone showed up just once. The chain uses TRBV6-1 and TRBJ1-4; a possible D gene is TRBD1 (5 bases). The V gene's germline CDR1 is MNHNS and CDR2 SASEGT. The CDR3 has 16 amino acids. Trimming took off 4 bases at V and 0 bases at J, with 12 bases between the two ends. The CDR3 sequence: CASSVLGTATNEKLFF. In nucleotides, the CDR3 is TGTGCCAGCAGTGTTCTGGGGACTGCAACTAATGAAAAACTGTTTTTT.

This chain links TRBV7-9 with TRBJ1-2; 7 positions agree with TRBD1. Germline V gene lookup returns CDR1 SEHNR and CDR2 FQNEAQ (reference sequence). V dropped 4 bases and J dropped 4; count of bases not matched to a gene: 9. This CDR3 is 15 amino acids long. CDR3 nucleotides: TGTGCCAGCAGCTCCGGTGACAGGGCGCTCTATGGCTACACCTTC. The encoded protein is CASSSGDRALYGYTF.

The V call is TRBV5-4, the J call TRBJ2-7; 10 bases align to TRBD1. Germline V gene lookup returns CDR1 SGHNT and CDR2 YYREEE (reference sequence). CDR3 length: 13 residues. V dropped 3 bases and J dropped 5; count of bases not matched to a gene: 2. The CDR3 DNA is TGTGCCAGCAGCTATGGGACAGGGGACGAGCAGTACTTC. Translated, it gives CASSYGTGDEQYF.

In this sample, this clone turned up once. The DNA for the CDR3 is TGTGCCAGCAGCTTAAGTCAGACCTACGAGCAGTACTTC. It translates to CASSLSQTYEQYF. The genes are TRBV7-9 and TRBJ2-7; D not certain. The germline gives CDR1 SEHNR, CDR2 FQNEAQ (reference sequence). This CDR3 has 13 amino acids. V was shortened by 2 bases and J by 2 bases, with 7 bases between the two germline ends. The variable domain in full, with the rest retrieved from reference TRBV7-9 and TRBJ2-7, is DTGVSQNPRHKITKRGQNVTFRCDPISEHNRLYWYRQTLGQGPEFLTYFQNEAQLEKSRLLSDRFSAERPKGSFSTLEIQRTEQGDSAMYLCASSLSQTYEQYFGPGTRLTVT.

V usage is TRBV28 and J usage is TRBJ1-3, with 8 nucleotides matching TRBD1. The V gene end was trimmed by 5 bases and the J gene end by 14 bases; junction bases not matched to a gene: 5. The CDR3 spans 11 residues. CDR1 and CDR2 from the germline V gene are MDHEN and SYDVKM. The CDR3 bases are TGTGCCAGCAGTGGACAGGGAGAAGTATATTTT. Amino acid sequence: CASSGQGEVYF.